These T cell receptor beta chains were read from a single sample in a study of blood T cells in healthy people across ages. TCRdb recomputed calls from the 5' RACE reads with MiXCR, one row per CDR3 protein. Of 1.5 million to 2 million distinct CDR3 sequences listed, roughly 52% are singletons. The sample comprised blood. These receptors were obtained from a woman between 40 and 50 years old in good health. Each CDR3 is given with its conserved first and last residue. Each record gives: clone size, J gene, V gene, D gene, CDR3 DNA, CDR3 protein. A D gene is named only where the DNA matches it firmly. The listing skips clone size in some rows; elsewhere it reads once, few, many or a size class.

clone_size: few; j_call: TRBJ1-2; v_call: TRBV6-5; d_call: TRBD1; cdr3_nt: TGTGCCAGCAGCCCCGGGACAGCCCTTCCTAACTATGGCTACACCTTC; cdr3_aa: CASSPGTALPNYGYTF
clone_size: .; j_call: TRBJ1-2; v_call: TRBV28; d_call: .; cdr3_nt: TGTGCCAGCACCCCATCGGCAGGTTTATATAACTATGGCTACACCTTC; cdr3_aa: CASTPSAGLYNYGYTF
clone_size: many; j_call: TRBJ2-1; v_call: TRBV20-1; d_call: .; cdr3_nt: TGCAGTGCTAGACAGGAGGGGGATAATGAGCAGTTCTTC; cdr3_aa: CSARQEGDNEQFF
clone_size: .; j_call: TRBJ2-7; v_call: TRBV4-3; d_call: TRBD2; cdr3_nt: TGCGCCAGCAGCCAAGATTCCAGCGGGGGGGCTTACGAGCAGTACTTC; cdr3_aa: CASSQDSSGGAYEQYF
clone_size: .; j_call: TRBJ1-2; v_call: TRBV5-5; d_call: TRBD1; cdr3_nt: TGTGCCAGCAGGTCGGGACAGGGTAGCTATGGCTACACCTTC; cdr3_aa: CASRSGQGSYGYTF
clone_size: once; j_call: TRBJ1-6; v_call: TRBV4-2; d_call: .; cdr3_nt: TGTGCCAGCAGCCAAGACCCCGACAGTTCACCCCTCCACTTT; cdr3_aa: CASSQDPDSSPLHF
clone_size: .; j_call: TRBJ2-3; v_call: TRBV6-4; d_call: TRBD1; cdr3_nt: TGTGCCAGCAGTGAGGGACAGAGGCAGTATTTT; cdr3_aa: CASSEGQRQYF
clone_size: .; j_call: TRBJ2-3; v_call: TRBV2; d_call: .; cdr3_nt: TGTGCCAGCAGTGAAGCCAGGGCGGGAACAGATACGCAGTATTTT; cdr3_aa: CASSEARAGTDTQYF
clone_size: .; j_call: TRBJ2-1; v_call: TRBV29-1; d_call: TRBD1; cdr3_nt: TGCAGCGTGCTCGGACAGGGATCCTACAATGAGCAGTTCTTC; cdr3_aa: CSVLGQGSYNEQFF
clone_size: .; j_call: TRBJ1-2; v_call: TRBV29-1; d_call: .; cdr3_nt: TGCAGCGTAGCGACAGTTGCTAACTATGGCTACACCTTC; cdr3_aa: CSVATVANYGYTF
clone_size: .; j_call: TRBJ2-5; v_call: TRBV5-1; d_call: TRBD1; cdr3_nt: TGCGCCAGCAGCTTGGGTCAGGGGGCAGATCGCACCCAGTACTTC; cdr3_aa: CASSLGQGADRTQYF
clone_size: few; j_call: TRBJ1-5; v_call: TRBV27; d_call: .; cdr3_nt: TGTGCCAGCAGTTTTGGTTCTCTTCAGCCCCAGCATTTT; cdr3_aa: CASSFGSLQPQHF
clone_size: once; j_call: TRBJ2-5; v_call: TRBV3-1; d_call: TRBD2; cdr3_nt: TGTGCCAGCAGCCAAGCGGCTAGCGGGGGGACCCAAGAGACCCAGTACTTC; cdr3_aa: CASSQAASGGTQETQYF
clone_size: .; j_call: TRBJ1-2; v_call: TRBV12-3/TRBV12-4; d_call: .; cdr3_nt: TGTGCCAGCAGTACTCCTGGAGCGGGCGGCTACACCTTC; cdr3_aa: CASSTPGAGGYTF
clone_size: .; j_call: TRBJ2-7; v_call: TRBV7-2; d_call: .; cdr3_nt: TGTGCCAGCAGCTTAGCGGCCAGCGGATTTTGCGAGCAGTACTTC; cdr3_aa: CASSLAASGFCEQYF
clone_size: few; j_call: TRBJ2-1; v_call: TRBV10-3; d_call: TRBD1; cdr3_nt: TGTGCCATCAGTGAGTCTGCGGGACAGGGGGCCGGTGAGCAGTTCTTC; cdr3_aa: CAISESAGQGAGEQFF
clone_size: .; j_call: TRBJ1-2; v_call: TRBV4-2; d_call: .; cdr3_nt: TGTGCCAGCAGCCGGGAGGAATCGCATGGCTACACCTTC; cdr3_aa: CASSREESHGYTF
clone_size: few; j_call: TRBJ2-3; v_call: TRBV12-3/TRBV12-4; d_call: .; cdr3_nt: TGTGCCAGCAGGGACATGGCAGATACGCAGTATTTT; cdr3_aa: CASRDMADTQYF
clone_size: few; j_call: TRBJ1-2; v_call: TRBV10-3; d_call: .; cdr3_nt: TGTGCCACCCTTCCCGGGGGGAACTATGGCTACACCTTC; cdr3_aa: CATLPGGNYGYTF
clone_size: .; j_call: TRBJ2-3; v_call: TRBV2; d_call: TRBD2; cdr3_nt: TGTGCCAGCAGTCCGGCCCCTAAAATGGACGGGGGGACGCAGTATTTT; cdr3_aa: CASSPAPKMDGGTQYF
clone_size: .; j_call: TRBJ2-1; v_call: TRBV29-1; d_call: .; cdr3_nt: TGCAGCGTTGCCTGGCGTGGGCAGTTCTTC; cdr3_aa: CSVAWRGQFF
clone_size: .; j_call: TRBJ2-7; v_call: TRBV15; d_call: .; cdr3_nt: TGTGCCACCAGCAGAGATCCGGATTATGGCGAGCAGTACTTC; cdr3_aa: CATSRDPDYGEQYF